This entry concerns a single T cell receptor (beta chain). In the original workflow: Reference gene primers were amplified, and this amplification served to estimate nucleated cell counts. This table comes from immunoSEQ multiplex PCR, and its TCRdb copy is limited to in-frame clones, with some not included. Clone size and the V and J calls come from that table; the DNA yielded D and trimming. The repertoire includes some 240,000 clones, roughly 90% of them detected once, and approximately 2.1% sits in the top ten. The data originate from a study of blood T cell repertoires in COVID-19. About the study: Sources were T cells, B-cell-depleted T cells, or PBMCs; the material itself was cDNA or gDNA.

With 0 bases removed from V and 9 bases from J, the gap between germline ends came to 6 bases. Germline CDR1 reads LGHNA; CDR2 reads YNFKEQ. This CDR3 spans 12 amino acids. This sequence was found in a woman between 55 and 75 years old with COVID-19, enrolled during active disease. The sequencing sample was made of peripheral blood. The chain has TRBV4-2 and TRBJ1-5; D unclear. The CDR3 here is CASSQDTGPQHF. CDR3 nucleotides: TGTGCCAGCAGCCAAGATACCGGGCCCCAGCATTTT.